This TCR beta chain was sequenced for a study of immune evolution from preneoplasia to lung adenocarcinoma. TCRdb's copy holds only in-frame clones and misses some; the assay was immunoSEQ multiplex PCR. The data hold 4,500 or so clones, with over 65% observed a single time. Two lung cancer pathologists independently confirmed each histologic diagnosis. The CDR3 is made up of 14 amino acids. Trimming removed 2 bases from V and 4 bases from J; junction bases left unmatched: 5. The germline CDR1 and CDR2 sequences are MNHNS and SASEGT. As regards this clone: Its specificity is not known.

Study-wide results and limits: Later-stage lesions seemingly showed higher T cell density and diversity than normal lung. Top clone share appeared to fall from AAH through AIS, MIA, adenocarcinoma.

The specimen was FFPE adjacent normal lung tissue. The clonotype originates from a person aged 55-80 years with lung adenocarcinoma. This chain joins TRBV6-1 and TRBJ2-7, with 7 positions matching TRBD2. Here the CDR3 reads CASSEFGGGYEQYF. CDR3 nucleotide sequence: TGTGCCAGCAGTGAATTTGGCGGGGGTTACGAGCAGTACTTC.